This T cell receptor (beta chain) was profiled in a study of T cell responses to AZD1222 COVID-19 vaccine (dated by TCRdb to the early 2020s). Context from the whole study: A total of 230 to 250 trial participants underwent TCR sequencing, of whom around 210 had received two doses of AZD1222 and 26 had received two doses of the MenACWY control vaccine. Enrollment into the trials was organized by age into subgroups of 18-55, 56-69 and 70-plus years, and those subgroups contained roughly 150, 30 and 60 TCR-sequenced participants, respectively. Overall study outcomes, separate from this receptor: Vaccine-associated CD4 TCRs spanned the whole spike protein, with dominant responses in regions 160-218 and 743-854. Epitopes outside the regions mutated in the B.1.351 and B.1.1.7 variants were reportedly recognized by nearly half of the unique spike-specific TCRs. The 56-69-year group was small, and its depth increase did not reach significance, likely because of low power. Most participants were white British and females outnumbered males, and the authors suggested that clonal diversity may have been underestimated. Conclusions about previously exposed vaccinees are limited because only 6 or 7 AZD1222 recipients were SARS-CoV-2 seropositive at baseline. Because no samples from the day 14 peak response were available, repertoires could be characterized only after the peak T cell response. After two AZD1222 doses, both the breadth and the depth of spike-specific TCRs were significantly higher than at day 0 and than in MenACWY recipients.

The CDR3 regions of human TCRbeta chains were subjected to immunosequencing. Per the source publication's procedure: TCRs in the repertoires were compared against a reference library of SARS-CoV-2-specific TCRs that had been generated with the MIRA antigen-specificity platform. Breadth meant the fraction of unique TCRs that were SARS-CoV-2-associated, whereas depth meant the fraction of total T cells that were SARS-CoV-2-associated. Each spike-specific TCR was assigned to its reactive spike region and to a CD4 or CD8 class using the MIRA data. Log10-transformed breadth and depth values were compared by one-way ANOVA with Sidak's multiple comparisons tests. Here the immuneACCESS table is served through TCRdb, limited to in-frame sequences with V and J called. Missing clones are a known gap in these copies; in checked studies unresolved V genes cover under half, and the rest lacks a known reason. V, J and clone size were drawn from that table, and D and trimming were deduced from the DNA. The sample includes 150,000 to 200,000 clones, with 80% to 95% observed a single time. Together, the top ten hold approximately 6.2% of the sample.

The CDR3 goes from the cysteine to the phenylalanine over 17 residues. This entry keeps only the CDR3 DNA: 51 bases, framed from base 1. Based on the germline V gene, the CDR1 and CDR2 sequences are SGHTA and FQGNSA. For this chain, trimming is 1 base at the V end and 0 bases at the J end, and the number of junction bases without a gene match is 4. Read against the paper, the sample's time point label means: about 28 days (+/-7) after the second vaccine dose. AZD1222 recipients given second doses at about 4 weeks or at about 12 weeks were pooled, since spike-specific TCR depth and breadth were not found to differ between the two schedules. Vaccinee samples came from UK trials COV001 and COV002, including a single-blind randomized controlled phase 2/3 trial of AZD1222 (ChAdOx1 nCoV-19) in healthy adults. For TCRbeta chain sequencing, PBMC samples were collected from trial participants at day 0 and at day 28 after the second dose.

For this clone: Its antigen target is currently unknown. The record has no base qualities; no much larger clone is one base away.

This specimen was peripheral blood, taken 28 days after the second AZD1222 dose. This clonotype was obtained from an adult who received the AZD1222 COVID-19 vaccine. This chain joins TRBV7-2 to TRBJ1-3, and 9 bases in between align with TRBD1. The CDR3 corresponds to CASSLVGTGSSGNTIYF. The DNA sequence reads TGTGCCAGCAGCTTAGTCGGGACAGGGAGCTCTGGAAACACCATATATTTT.